What follows are 31 T cell receptor beta chains derived from one specimen sequenced in a study of shared clonotypes between healthy human individuals. Produced via immunoSEQ multiplex PCR; TCRdb's table is partial and in-frame only. The sample carries 2 million to 2.5 million clones, under 97% recorded once. Sequencing was done on a sample of naive CD4+ T cells sorted from blood. As for subset: CD45RA+ positively selected. Every receptor here comes from a man between 18 and 35 years old in good health.

This chain connects TRBV10-3 to TRBJ2-7; D could derive from TRBD1 or TRBD2 (6 bases each). V lost 8 bases, J lost 2 bases, and 16 bases lay in between. The CDR3 is made up of 14 amino acids. Germline CDR1 reads ENHRY; CDR2 reads SYGVKD. The CDR3, as DNA: TGTGCCATCGGGACTCTGACAGGACCCTACGAGCAGTACTTC. This translates into CAIGTLTGPYEQYF.

This rearrangement joins TRBV19 to TRBJ1-3; no definite D call. The CDR3 totals 15 residues. Trimming took 4 bases from V and 0 from J, leaving 10 bases between them. Germline CDR1 LNHDA, CDR2 SQIVND (reference sequence). CDR3 protein: CASSKRAFSGNTIYF. The DNA of the CDR3 is TGTGCCAGTAGTAAAAGGGCATTCTCTGGAAACACCATATATTTT.

The chain couples TRBV19 to TRBJ2-5; 7 bases are a match to TRBD2. CDR3 size: 14 residues. Germline V gene lookup returns CDR1 LNHDA and CDR2 SQIVND (reference sequence). Unmatched junction bases numbered 9, after V lost 3 bases and J lost 8 bases. In DNA, the CDR3 is TGTGCCAGTAGTATGGGGGGGGACGTGGCCACCCAGTACTTC. Its translation is CASSMGGDVATQYF.

The CDR3 loop is CASSLEGARAAGELFF. Written as DNA, the CDR3 is TGTGCCAGCAGCTTAGAAGGAGCACGCGCCGCCGGGGAGCTGTTTTTT. The chain links TRBV7-9 to TRBJ2-2; no clear D. CDR3 length: 16 residues. Germline CDR1 SEHNR, CDR2 FQNEAQ (reference sequence). The ends were cut back, 1 base at V and 6 bases at J, with 15 bases in the middle.

The rearrangement joins TRBV6-6 to TRBJ2-3, with 9 positions matching TRBD2. Germline lookup yields CDR1 MNHNY and CDR2 SVGAGI (reference sequence). The V and J ends lost 5 bases and 3 bases, in that order; junction bases with no gene match: 3. The CDR3 extends over 14 amino acids. The CDR3 coding sequence is TGTGCCAGCAGTAATAGCGGGGGTACAGATACGCAGTATTTT. The encoded protein is CASSNSGGTDTQYF.

The chain links TRBV5-8 to TRBJ2-5; D call uncertain. V lost 1 base to trimming and J lost 3 bases, with 10 bases between them. The CDR3 is 14 residues long. Germline V gene data show CDR1 as SGHTS and CDR2 as YDEGEE. The chain's CDR3 is CASSLWAAKETQYF. For the CDR3, the DNA is TGTGCCAGCAGCTTGTGGGCGGCTAAAGAGACCCAGTACTTC.

Remarks on this clone: Other DNA variants within this sample encode the same CDR3. The chain couples TRBV20-1 to TRBJ2-5; D not resolved. Germline V gene lookup returns CDR1 DFQATT and CDR2 SNEGSKA (reference sequence). The CDR3 is made up of 11 amino acids. V was cut by 6 bases and J by 3 bases, with 8 bases left in between. CDR3 nucleotides: TGCAGTGCCTCGGCCGAAGAGACCCAGTACTTC. This gives the protein CSASAEETQYF.

About this clone itself: Other nucleotide sequences from this sample produce the same CDR3. The chain employs TRBV18 and TRBJ1-1; no clear D. This CDR3 has 14 amino acids. Germline CDR1 is KGHSH and CDR2 is LQKENI. Trimming cost V 3 bases and J 0 bases, with 8 bases left between them. The DNA of the CDR3 is TGTGCCAGCTCACCTTTGGAGTTGAACACTGAAGCTTTCTTT. It specifies CASSPLELNTEAFF.

The chain employs TRBV5-4 and TRBJ2-3, with 10 positions matching TRBD2. V was pared by 4 bases and J by 5 bases, with 7 bases of the junction left unmatched. The CDR3 length is 15 residues. Per germline, CDR1 SGHNT and CDR2 YYREEE (reference sequence). The CDR3 DNA sequence: TGTGCCAGCAGCCCCCTAGCGGGAGTAGAAGATACGCAGTATTTT. It encodes CASSPLAGVEDTQYF.

Note on this clone: Other DNA variants within this sample encode the same CDR3. This rearrangement joins TRBV5-1 to TRBJ2-2, with a possible D match to TRBD2 (5 bases). Germline lookup yields CDR1 SGHRS and CDR2 YFSETQ. Trimming shortened V by 0 bases and J by 4 bases, and 7 bases separated the two germline ends. This CDR3 region has 14 residues. CDR3 bases: TGCGCCAGCAGCTTGGGGCTAGCCACCGGGGAGCTGTTTTTT. The encoded protein is CASSLGLATGELFF.

The genes are TRBV19 and TRBJ2-7; 11 bases are shared with TRBD2. This CDR3 contains 14 residues. After removal of 10 bases from V and 1 base from J, the junction contained 6 bases not matched to a gene. Germline CDR1 is LNHDA and CDR2 is SQIVND (reference sequence). The CDR3 loop is CATSTSGGSYEQYF. The CDR3 bases are TGTGCCACTTCAACTAGCGGGGGATCCTACGAGCAGTACTTC.

The chain employs TRBV6-1 and TRBJ2-7, with TRBD2 matching over 7 bases. The germline V gene has CDR1 MNHNS and CDR2 SASEGT. Trimming removed 5 bases from V and 9 bases from J; junction bases left unmatched: 7. The CDR3 is 12 amino acids. CDR3 loop: CASSRGGSGQYF. The CDR3 nucleotides are TGTGCCAGCAGTAGGGGAGGGTCAGGGCAGTACTTC.

J is TRBJ2-5 and V is TRBV7-9, with TRBD1 matching 9 bases. The CDR3 is 16 residues long. The trim removed 5 bases at V and 5 bases at J, leaving 12 bases unmatched. Germline assignment: CDR1 SEHNR and CDR2 FQNEAQ (reference sequence). The CDR3 sequence: CASSNKPGQGSETQYF. Here the CDR3 DNA reads TGTGCCAGCAGCAACAAACCGGGACAGGGCAGTGAGACCCAGTACTTC.

This chain connects TRBV19 to TRBJ2-7; 10 nucleotides agree with TRBD2. The CDR3 contains 15 residues. Germline V gene lookup returns CDR1 LNHDA and CDR2 SQIVND (reference sequence). V lost 4 bases and J lost 4; bases outside the gene matches: 7. The CDR3 region is CASSNHGTSVYEQYF. The CDR3 bases are TGTGCCAGTAGTAATCACGGGACTAGCGTATACGAGCAGTACTTC.

V usage is TRBV18 and J usage is TRBJ2-5; TRBD1 or TRBD2 may be the D gene (5 bases each). The V gene lost 2 bases and the J gene lost 4 bases, with 11 bases spanning the gap. Germline V gene sequence: CDR1 KGHSH, CDR2 LQKENI. The CDR3 spans 14 residues. DNA of the CDR3: TGTGCCAGCTCACCAAAGGCAGGGACAGAGACCCAGTACTTC. Translation: CASSPKAGTETQYF.

This clone was detected once. One end of the junction does not line up with germline, which may come from a read error. This chain links TRBV6-5 with TRBJ2-3; the D gene is possibly TRBD1 (6 bases). Germline CDR1 reads MNHEY; CDR2 reads SVGAGI. This CDR3 contains 14 residues. CDR3 nucleotide sequence: TGTGCCACCAGTTCGTACAGGGACACAGATACGCAGTATTTT. Amino acid sequence: CATSSYRDTDTQYF.

This chain joins TRBV30 and TRBJ1-1; weak D call: TRBD1 (5 bases). The germline V and J ends were trimmed by 0 bases and 2 bases, with 19 bases remaining between them. CDR3 length equals 17 residues. The germline CDR1 and CDR2 sequences are GTSNPN and SVGIG (reference sequence). CDR3 in DNA: TGTGCCTGGAGTGTACGAGGGACCAGGGTCCCAAACACTGAAGCTTTCTTT. Its translation is CAWSVRGTRVPNTEAFF.

The chain employs TRBV10-3 and TRBJ2-3; D is possibly TRBD2 (5 bases). The CDR3 is 13 residues long. The V and J ends lost 5 bases and 6 bases respectively, with 12 bases between them. Per germline, CDR1 ENHRY and CDR2 SYGVKD. CDR3 DNA: TGTGCCATCAGTTTCCGGGATGAGGATACGCAGTATTTT. It specifies CAISFRDEDTQYF.

Comments on this clone: The same CDR3 arises from other DNA sequences in this sample as well. This chain uses TRBV5-6 with TRBJ2-7, with D perhaps matching TRBD1 (5 bases). CDR3 length equals 12 residues. V was cut by 2 bases and J by 3 bases, with 6 bases left in between. The germline CDR1 and CDR2 sequences are SGHDT and YYEEEE. Here the CDR3 reads CASSFQGYEQYF. CDR3 nucleotides: TGTGCCAGCAGCTTTCAGGGCTACGAGCAGTACTTC.

This chain joins TRBV9 and TRBJ1-6; 7 bases are shared with TRBD1. CDR1 and CDR2 (germline): SGDLS, YYNGEE. The CDR3 extends over 18 amino acids. V lost 4 bases and J lost 4; bases outside the gene matches: 14. CDR3 bases: TGTGCCAGCAGCCACCCAAAGGGGGCGGCCGTTTATAATTCACCCCTCCACTTT. Encoded protein: CASSHPKGAAVYNSPLHF.

The V and J genes are TRBV10-3 and TRBJ2-7; the D gene is possibly TRBD1 (5 bases). The CDR3 extends over 14 amino acids. V lost 6 bases and J 2 bases, leaving 14 bases between the germline ends. Germline-derived CDR1 and CDR2 are ENHRY and SYGVKD. CDR3 residues: CAIRQGQAPYEQYF. In DNA, the CDR3 is TGTGCCATCAGGCAGGGTCAGGCCCCCTACGAGCAGTACTTC.

The V gene is TRBV5-1, the J gene TRBJ1-2; 10 nucleotides line up with TRBD1. This CDR3 has 15 amino acids. Germline assignment: CDR1 SGHRS and CDR2 YFSETQ. Losses at the gene ends were 4 bases for V and 6 bases for J; bases not matched to a gene: 9. DNA of the CDR3: TGCGCCAGCAGCAGGGGGACAGGGGAGGGCAATGGCTACACCTTC. It encodes CASSRGTGEGNGYTF.

The V gene is TRBV5-1, the J gene TRBJ1-2; D gene unclear. This CDR3 is 15 amino acids long. V lost 0 bases and J lost 5, with 14 bases in between. The germline gives CDR1 SGHRS, CDR2 YFSETQ. The chain's CDR3 is CASSLGPRNPYGYTF. In DNA form, the CDR3 reads TGCGCCAGCAGCTTGGGCCCGAGGAACCCTTATGGCTACACCTTC.

The CDR3 DNA reads TGTGCCAGCAGTGAAATGATTTGGACAGGGAGCTCACCCCTCCACTTT. Its protein is CASSEMIWTGSSPLHF. V usage is TRBV6-1 and J usage is TRBJ1-6; 8 bases are a match to TRBD1. The V and J ends lost 2 bases and 10 bases, in that order; junction bases with no gene match: 10. Germline loops: CDR1 MNHNS, CDR2 SASEGT. The CDR3 is made up of 16 amino acids.

The V and J genes are TRBV7-8 and TRBJ2-7, with 10 bases matching TRBD2. The germline V gene encodes CDR1 SGHVS and CDR2 FQNEAQ. V was clipped by 1 base and J by 4 bases; unmatched bases: 4. This CDR3 comprises 15 residues. Written as DNA, the CDR3 is TGTGCCAGCAGCTTAGAATGGACTAGCGGATACGAGCAGTACTTC. This codes for CASSLEWTSGYEQYF.

V and J are TRBV5-1 and TRBJ2-1, with 12 positions matching TRBD2. Germline CDR1 SGHRS, CDR2 YFSETQ. V was clipped by 4 bases and J by 4 bases; unmatched bases: 6. The CDR3 length is 16 residues. CDR3 amino acids: CASSVLTSGGYNEQFF. CDR3 bases: TGCGCCAGCAGCGTACTAACTAGCGGGGGGTACAATGAGCAGTTCTTC.

V gene TRBV28 combines with J gene TRBJ1-1; D not certain. CDR3 length: 15 amino acids. Between the trimmed V and J ends, which lost 7 bases and 5 bases, there was a span of 20 bases. Germline V gene data show CDR1 as MDHEN and CDR2 as SYDVKM. The CDR3 DNA reads as TGTGCCAGCACTTCTCCGGGCCCAACCCGGACTGAAGCTTTCTTT. This sequence encodes CASTSPGPTRTEAFF.

This chain joins TRBV7-9 and TRBJ2-5; 8 nucleotides line up with TRBD1. This CDR3 has 17 residues. V trimming: 1 base; J trimming: 5 bases; junction bases outside the gene matches: 12. Germline lookup yields CDR1 SEHNR and CDR2 FQNEAQ (reference sequence). CDR3 nucleotides: TGTGCCAGCAGCTTAGTCATTAAACAGGGGGTGAGGGAGACCCAGTACTTC. Its protein is CASSLVIKQGVRETQYF.

The chain has TRBV15 and TRBJ2-7; a weak D match, TRBD1 (6 bases). The V gene's germline CDR1 is LNHNV and CDR2 YYDKDF (reference sequence). Trimming stripped 0 bases from V and 6 bases from J, with 15 bases between. The CDR3 runs 15 residues. CDR3 protein: CATSREQGVSAEQYF. In DNA, the CDR3 is TGTGCCACCAGCAGAGAACAGGGAGTATCAGCCGAGCAGTACTTC.

This chain uses TRBV4-1 with TRBJ2-3; 7 bases are shared with TRBD2. V dropped 4 bases and J dropped 0; count of bases not matched to a gene: 4. This CDR3 is 15 amino acids long. Germline loops: CDR1 MGHRA, CDR2 YSYEKL. The CDR3 coding sequence is TGCGCCAGCAGCCGTTCCGGGAGGAGCACAGATACGCAGTATTTT. Amino acids: CASSRSGRSTDTQYF.

The rearrangement joins TRBV11-2 to TRBJ2-3, with D unresolved. Trimming cost V 7 bases and J 3 bases, with 5 bases left between them. The CDR3 runs 11 residues. Per germline, CDR1 SGHAT and CDR2 FQNNGV. CDR3 residues: CASTQTDTQYF. The DNA for the CDR3 is TGTGCCAGCACCCAAACAGATACGCAGTATTTT.